Listed below are T cell receptor beta chains from one sample, sequenced in a study of cytomegalovirus exposure and HLA in healthy donors. The method was immunoSEQ multiplex PCR; TCRdb's version includes in-frame clones alone and lacks a portion of them. Its clone listing holds about 200,000 clones. Sequencing used PBMCs. The receptors here all came from a woman under 40 in good health and CMV-seropositive. The CDR3 runs from the conserved cysteine through the conserved F or W. Fields, in order: V gene, J gene, CDR3 length, D gene, CDR3 protein, CDR3 DNA. The D gene is left open where the match is weak.

TRBV7-9	TRBJ2-7	15	TRBD2	CASSLGASGTSEQYF	TGTGCCAGCAGCTTAGGTGCTAGCGGGACCAGCGAGCAGTACTTC
TRBV14	TRBJ2-3	16	TRBD2	CASSQNRGRYTDTQYF	TGTGCCAGCAGCCAAAATCGCGGGAGGTACACAGATACGCAGTATTTT
TRBV6-5	TRBJ1-5	14	.	CASSGGVSNQPQHF	TGTGCCAGCTCCGGAGGGGTTAGCAATCAGCCCCAGCATTTT
TRBV29-1	TRBJ2-7	12	.	CSVVPGAYEQYF	TGCAGCGTTGTCCCAGGGGCCTACGAGCAGTACTTC
TRBV6-5	TRBJ2-7	14	TRBD2	CASSPTSGSYEQYF	TGTGCCAGCAGCCCTACTAGCGGGTCCTACGAGCAGTACTTC
TRBV5-1	TRBJ1-2	13	TRBD1	CASSYGQETGYTF	TGCGCCAGCAGCTACGGACAGGAGACTGGCTACACCTTC
TRBV11-2	TRBJ1-2	12	.	CASSPRTLGYTF	TGTGCCAGCAGCCCGCGGACATTGGGCTACACCTTC
TRBV28	TRBJ2-7	15	TRBD1	CASSPTYRGPYEQYF	TGTGCCAGCAGTCCTACCTACAGGGGACCCTACGAGCAGTACTTC
TRBV2	TRBJ1-6	15	TRBD1	CASSWDSTYNSPLHF	TGTGCCAGCAGTTGGGACAGCACTTATAATTCACCCCTCCACTTT
TRBV7-9	TRBJ2-5	12	.	CASSPRGETQYF	TGTGCCAGCAGCCCCCGGGGGGAGACCCAGTACTTC
TRBV5-6	TRBJ1-2	14	.	CASSLQGRGYGYTF	TGTGCCAGCAGCTTGCAAGGGAGAGGCTATGGCTACACCTTC
TRBV7-2	TRBJ2-5	14	.	CASSLDLVRETQYF	TGTGCCAGCAGCTTAGACCTGGTGAGGGAGACCCAGTACTTC
TRBV4-1	TRBJ2-7	13	.	CASSQGRSYEQYF	TGCGCCAGCAGTCAAGGGAGATCCTACGAGCAGTACTTC
TRBV18	TRBJ1-2	14	TRBD1	CAGSQASGGNGYTF	TGTGCCGGCTCACAAGCATCAGGGGGCAATGGCTACACCTTC
TRBV10-3	TRBJ2-3	15	.	CAITGVYGSTDTQYF	TGTGCCATCACCGGAGTCTACGGTAGCACAGATACGCAGTATTTT
TRBV4-1	TRBJ1-5	16	.	CASSHNNRVHYQPQHF	TGCGCCAGCAGCCATAACAACAGGGTTCACTATCAGCCCCAGCATTTT
TRBV29-1	TRBJ1-1	13	TRBD1	CSVEGQGSTEAFF	TGCAGCGTTGAAGGACAGGGTAGTACTGAAGCTTTCTTT
TRBV27	TRBJ2-1	16	.	CASSLLTGNSYNEQFF	TGTGCCAGCAGTTTACTCACAGGGAACTCCTACAATGAGCAGTTCTTC
TRBV19	TRBJ2-7	15	.	CASSPKGGGLLEQYF	TGTGCCAGTAGTCCGAAGGGTGGGGGCCTCTTAGAGCAGTACTTC
TRBV27	TRBJ1-5	14	.	CASSFRQGNQPQHF	TGTGCCAGCAGTTTCCGACAGGGCAATCAGCCCCAGCATTTT
TRBV4-1	TRBJ2-1	15	TRBD2	CASSPGTSRDNEQFF	TGCGCCAGCAGCCCCGGGACTAGTCGGGACAATGAGCAGTTCTTC
TRBV23-1	TRBJ2-7	13	.	CASSQPASGEQYF	TGCGCCAGCAGTCAACCGGCTTCGGGGGAGCAGTACTTC
TRBV19	TRBJ2-3	14	.	CASTLGGPTDTQYF	TGTGCCAGTACATTGGGGGGTCCCACAGATACGCAGTATTTT
TRBV2	TRBJ2-3	12	.	CASGEWADTQYF	TGTGCCAGCGGAGAGTGGGCAGATACGCAGTATTTT
TRBV27	TRBJ1-3	14	.	CASSLWAQGNTIYF	TGTGCCAGCAGTTTATGGGCACAGGGAAACACCATATATTTT
TRBV6-1	TRBJ2-1	18	TRBD1	CASSANLYRDRVDNEQFF	TGTGCCAGCAGTGCGAACTTATACCGGGACAGGGTCGACAATGAGCAGTTCTTC
TRBV27	TRBJ2-3	15	.	CASSQAEQGSDTQYF	TGTGCCAGCAGTCAAGCAGAACAGGGTTCAGATACGCAGTATTTT
TRBV5-4	TRBJ2-3	16	TRBD2	CASSFRTSGNTDTQYF	TGTGCCAGCAGCTTTCGGACTAGCGGAAACACAGATACGCAGTATTTT
TRBV5-1	TRBJ2-2	14	TRBD1	CASRPGQGRGELFF	TGCGCCAGCAGACCCGGACAGGGACGCGGGGAGCTGTTTTTT
TRBV6-5	TRBJ2-7	16	.	CASSYQGGGPSYEQYF	TGTGCCAGCAGTTACCAGGGTGGGGGCCCCAGCTACGAGCAGTACTTC
TRBV2	TRBJ1-4	15	TRBD1	CASTEARQGSEKLFF	TGTGCCAGCACCGAGGCCCGACAGGGGAGTGAAAAACTGTTTTTT
TRBV2	TRBJ1-2	14	TRBD1	CASSPDRGPYGYTF	TGTGCCAGCAGTCCTGACAGGGGTCCCTATGGCTACACCTTC
TRBV7-7	TRBJ2-1	14	.	CASSLSGNTNEQFF	TGTGCCAGCAGCTTAAGCGGTAACACCAATGAGCAGTTCTTC
TRBV27	TRBJ2-7	18	.	CASSPLPRQPRGYYEQYF	TGTGCCAGCAGTCCCCTCCCCCGACAGCCAAGGGGCTACTACGAGCAGTACTTC
TRBV7-2	TRBJ2-1	13	.	CASSLFQGFEQFF	TGTGCCAGCAGCTTATTCCAGGGATTTGAGCAGTTCTTC